One sample yielded the 16 T cell receptor beta chains listed below, sequenced in a study of T cells after yellow fever vaccination. TCRdb reanalysed the 5' RACE reads using MiXCR and keeps one entry per CDR3 protein. The sample carries 600,000 to 750,000 distinct CDR3 sequences, approximately 13% recorded once. The sample here was PBMCs, taken on the day of the yellow fever booster vaccination. These receptors came from a man in his thirties or forties who received the YFV17D yellow fever vaccine.

V and J are TRBV11-2 and TRBJ2-3, with D possibly matching TRBD1 (6 bases). Trimming stripped 8 bases from V and 4 bases from J, with 19 bases between. There are 15 residues in the CDR3. CDR1 is SGHAT and CDR2 is FQNNGV in the germline V gene. In nucleotides, the CDR3 is TGTGCCAGCCGTTTCAGCGACAGGTCCCCAGATACGCAGTATTTT. This gives the protein CASRFSDRSPDTQYF. The full variable domain, its missing parts supplied by reference TRBV11-2 and TRBJ2-3, is EAGVAQSPRYKIIEKRQSVAFWCNPISGHATLYWYQQILGQGPKLLIQFQNNGVVDDSQLPKDRFSAERLKGVDSTLKIQPAKLEDSAVYLCASRFSDRSPDTQYFGPGTRLTVL.

The chain uses TRBV6-1 and TRBJ1-1; TRBD1 might be the D (5 bases). The V end was cut by 6 bases, the J end by 5 bases, with 13 bases between. The CDR3 sequence is 13 residues long. Germline V gives CDR1 MNHNS, CDR2 SASEGT. The CDR3 nucleotides read TGTGCCAGCAGCCGGGACCAAAGGACTGAAGCTTTCTTT. Amino acid sequence: CASSRDQRTEAFF.

The table lists this clonotype with a few counts. CDR3 in amino acids: CASSQGRIEQYF. CDR3 coding DNA: TGTGCCAGCAGTCAGGGACGAATTGAGCAGTACTTC. This sequence joins TRBV6-2 or TRBV6-3 and TRBJ2-7; D may correspond to TRBD1 or TRBD2 (5 bases each). V was shortened by 5 bases and J by 7 bases, with 12 bases between the two germline ends. Germline values: CDR1 MNHEY, CDR2 SVGEGT. This CDR3 has 12 amino acids.

Only a few counts were recorded for this clonotype. This chain connects TRBV5-1 to TRBJ1-1; 8 nucleotides match TRBD1. This CDR3 region has 15 residues. V shed 4 bases and J 5 bases; nucleotides not matched to a gene: 10. Germline CDR1 SGHRS, CDR2 YFSETQ. The CDR3 loop is CASSPGQGLLTEAFF. DNA for the CDR3: TGCGCCAGCAGCCCCGGACAGGGACTATTGACTGAAGCTTTCTTT.

The chain joins TRBV20-1 to TRBJ2-1; the D gene is possibly TRBD2 (5 bases). Trimming removed 6 bases at V and 5 bases at J, with 23 bases between. This CDR3 is 16 amino acids long. The germline CDR1 and CDR2 sequences are DFQATT and SNEGSKA (reference sequence). In DNA form, the CDR3 reads TGCAGTGCGCCCGCCTTTGACGAGGGTACCCACAATGAGCAGTTCTTC. Protein: CSAPAFDEGTHNEQFF.

This clonotype was picked up a small number of times. V is TRBV6-2 or TRBV6-3 and J is TRBJ2-4; 9 bases agree with TRBD1. The trim removed 4 bases at V and 7 bases at J, leaving 5 bases unmatched. The length of the CDR3 is 14 residues. Per germline, CDR1 MNHEY and CDR2 SVGEGT. CDR3 sequence reads: CASSWTGVQNIQYF. The CDR3 DNA follows: TGTGCCAGCAGTTGGACAGGGGTGCAGAACATTCAGTACTTC.

This chain links TRBV7-8 with TRBJ1-5; tentative D call: TRBD1 (5 bases). This CDR3 has 17 amino acids. Germline CDR1 reads SGHVS; CDR2 reads FQNEAQ. Deletions cut 5 bases from V and 6 bases from J, with 23 bases between. The CDR3 bases are TGTGCCAGCAGCCCCGGGGGGTGGGCCCCCACAGGTCAGCCCCAGCATTTT. Protein: CASSPGGWAPTGQPQHF.

This clonotype turned up a few times. The chain couples TRBV7-2 to TRBJ1-2; D call uncertain. Germline loops: CDR1 SGHTA, CDR2 FQGNSA. With 1 base removed from V and 0 bases from J, the gap between germline ends came to 9 bases. The CDR3 spans 15 residues. The CDR3 DNA reads TGTGCCAGCAGCTTAGTGCCGGGAGCTAACTATGGCTACACCTTC. As protein: CASSLVPGANYGYTF.

In its sample, this clonotype was seen a few times. The genes are TRBV7-9 and TRBJ2-7; D gene unclear. The CDR3 covers 13 residues. The germline gives CDR1 SEHNR, CDR2 FQNEAQ (reference sequence). V lost 4 bases and J 6 bases, leaving 13 bases between the germline ends. The CDR3 DNA is TGTGCCAGCAGCTCCGACGGACCTCTCGAGCAGTACTTC. Translation gives CASSSDGPLEQYF.

The chain couples TRBV6-6 to TRBJ1-5; 10 nucleotides agree with TRBD1. This CDR3 has 12 amino acids. V lost 8 bases, J lost 7 bases, and 2 bases stayed unmatched. CDR1 MNHNY and CDR2 SVGAGI come from the germline V gene (reference sequence). CDR3: CASRTGGQPQHF. CDR3 nucleotides: TGTGCCAGCCGGACAGGGGGACAGCCCCAGCATTTT.

This clonotype was observed a handful of times. The CDR3: CATRKTRKLETQYF. The DNA of the CDR3 is TGTGCCACCAGGAAGACAAGGAAGTTGGAGACCCAGTACTTC. J is TRBJ2-5 and V is TRBV24-1; no definite D call. The V gene's germline CDR1 is KGHDR and CDR2 SFDVKD. This CDR3 has 14 amino acids. The germline V and J ends were trimmed by 7 bases and 5 bases, with 16 bases remaining between them.

This clonotype was detected only a few times. The chain is built from TRBV5-1 and TRBJ1-1; no reliable D call. Germline assignment: CDR1 SGHRS and CDR2 YFSETQ. Trimming removed 2 bases at V and 1 base at J, with 3 bases between. The CDR3 totals 12 residues. CDR3 region: CASSFENTEAFF. The DNA for the CDR3 is TGCGCCAGCAGCTTTGAGAACACTGAAGCTTTCTTT. The whole variable domain, filled in from reference TRBV5-1 and TRBJ1-1, reads KAGVTQTPRYLIKTRGQQVTLSCSPISGHRSVSWYQQTPGQGLQFLFEYFSETQRNKGNFPGRFSGRQFSNSRSEMNVSTLELGDSALYLCASSFENTEAFFGQGTRLTVV.

This clonotype was seen only a few times. This chain joins TRBV24-1 and TRBJ2-6; D is perhaps TRBD2 (7 bases). The CDR3 loop spans 15 amino acids. V lost 9 bases and J lost 4, with 15 bases in between. CDR1 is KGHDR and CDR2 is SFDVKD in the germline V gene. The CDR3 reads CATAQGGQGANVLTF. In DNA, the CDR3 is TGTGCCACCGCACAGGGAGGGCAAGGGGCCAACGTCCTGACTTTC.

This clonotype was recorded a few times. The genes are TRBV12-3 or TRBV12-4 and TRBJ2-7, with TRBD2 matching over 7 bases. V lost 7 bases and J lost 2; bases outside the gene matches: 8. The CDR3 contains 14 residues. The CDR3 spells CASTLRRGTYEQYF. DNA for the CDR3: TGTGCCAGCACCTTGAGGCGGGGGACCTACGAGCAGTACTTC.

This clonotype was observed a handful of times. The chain links TRBV4-3 to TRBJ1-2; D is unresolved. The CDR3 consists of 13 residues. V was clipped by 4 bases and J by 8 bases, with 14 bases between them. Germline CDR1 and CDR2: LGHNA and YSLEER. The CDR3 is CASSPRPGAGYTF. The DNA for the CDR3 is TGCGCCAGCAGCCCCCGGCCTGGCGCGGGCTACACCTTC.

This clonotype has a handful of counts. The V call is TRBV20-1, the J call TRBJ2-5, with 7 bases fitting TRBD2. Germline V gene lookup returns CDR1 DFQATT and CDR2 SNEGSKA (reference sequence). Trimming removed 3 bases from V and 5 bases from J; junction bases left unmatched: 6. The CDR3 sequence is 13 residues long. The DNA of the CDR3 is TGCAGTGCTAGCTGGGCGGGAGCTGAGACCCAGTACTTC. Translation gives CSASWAGAETQYF.